This T cell receptor beta chain appears in the sequencing data of a study of Ad26.COV2.S vaccination and SARS-CoV-2 variants. Method: immunoSEQ multiplex PCR; TCRdb's copy keeps in-frame clones and lacks some. The repertoire holds approximately 500,000 clones, with around 88% as singletons. The treatment denotes: roughly 18 received Ad26.COV2.S at low or high dose, single or two shots; 5 received placebo; per-sample allocation not given. The investigators took samples on day 63 after the first vaccine or placebo injection. Study results and limitations: Vaccine recipients and placebo recipients showed similar non-spike TCR breadth.

Concerning this clone itself: Its matching antigen is unknown.

The origin of this receptor is a person aged 18 to 59 who received the Ad26.COV2.S COVID-19 vaccine or a placebo. Sequenced here: peripheral blood, sampled in a trial of Ad26.COV2.S vaccine versus placebo.

CDR3 protein: CATSLAGTTTGELFF. In nucleotides, the CDR3 is TGTGCCACCAGTCTAGCGGGTACCACCACCGGGGAGCTGTTTTTT. The genes are TRBV15 and TRBJ2-2, with 8 bases fitting TRBD2. Germline assignment: CDR1 LNHNV and CDR2 YYDKDF (reference sequence). The V gene end was trimmed by 6 bases and the J gene end by 4 bases; junction bases not matched to a gene: 7. The CDR3 sequence is 15 residues long.